This paragraph covers one TCR beta chain sequence. What it binds is not known. Trimming shortened V by 3 bases and J by 2 bases, and 2 bases separated the two germline ends. Per germline, CDR1 ENHRY and CDR2 SYGVKD. This CDR3 has 12 amino acids. This record comes from a study of T cell responses to AZD1222 COVID-19 vaccine. Findings of the study overall: Spike-wide vaccine-associated CD4 TCRs dominated at 160-218 and 743-854. Donors were largely white British and mainly female; clonal diversity was possibly underestimated.

Assay used: immunoSEQ multiplex PCR; TCRdb lists only in-frame clones, some missing. The repertoire includes around 170,000 clones, just over 90% of them detected once, and about 1.6% sits in the top ten. The source material was peripheral blood, sampled on day 0 of AZD1222 vaccination. This TCR was recovered from an adult in good health. V gene TRBV10-3 combines with J gene TRBJ1-3; no clear D gene. The CDR3 spells CAISDTGNTIYF. CDR3 coding DNA: TGTGCCATCAGTGACACTGGAAACACCATATATTTT.